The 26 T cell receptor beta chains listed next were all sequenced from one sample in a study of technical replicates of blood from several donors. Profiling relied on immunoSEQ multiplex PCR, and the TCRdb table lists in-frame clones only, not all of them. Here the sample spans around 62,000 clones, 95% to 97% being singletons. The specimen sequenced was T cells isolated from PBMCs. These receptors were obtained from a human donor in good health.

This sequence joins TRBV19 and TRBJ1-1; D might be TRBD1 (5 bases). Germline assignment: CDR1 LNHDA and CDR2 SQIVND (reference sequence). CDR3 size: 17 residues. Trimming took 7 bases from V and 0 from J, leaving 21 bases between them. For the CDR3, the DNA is TGTGCCAGTACTAACCAGCGGGGGGGATCCATGAACACTGAAGCTTTCTTT. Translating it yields CASTNQRGGSMNTEAFF.

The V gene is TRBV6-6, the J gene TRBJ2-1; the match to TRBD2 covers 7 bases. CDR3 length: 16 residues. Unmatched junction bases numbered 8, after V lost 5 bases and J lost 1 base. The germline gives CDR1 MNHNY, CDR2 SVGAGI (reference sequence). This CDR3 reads CASSPEPSGSYNEQFF. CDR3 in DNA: TGTGCCAGCAGTCCCGAGCCTAGCGGTTCCTACAATGAGCAGTTCTTC.

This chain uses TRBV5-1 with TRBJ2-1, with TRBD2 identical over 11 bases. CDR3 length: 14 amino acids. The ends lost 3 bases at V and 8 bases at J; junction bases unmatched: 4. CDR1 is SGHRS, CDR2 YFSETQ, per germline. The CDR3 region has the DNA TGCGCCAGCAGCTCACTAGCGGGAGAGCATGAGCAGTTCTTC. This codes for CASSSLAGEHEQFF.

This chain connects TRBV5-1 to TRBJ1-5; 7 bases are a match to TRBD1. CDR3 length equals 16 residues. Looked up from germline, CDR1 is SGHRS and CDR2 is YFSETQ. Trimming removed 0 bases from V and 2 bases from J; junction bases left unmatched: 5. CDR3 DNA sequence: TGCGCCAGCAGCTTGGGAGGGGGCGATGGCAATCAGCCCCAGCATTTT. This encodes CASSLGGGDGNQPQHF.

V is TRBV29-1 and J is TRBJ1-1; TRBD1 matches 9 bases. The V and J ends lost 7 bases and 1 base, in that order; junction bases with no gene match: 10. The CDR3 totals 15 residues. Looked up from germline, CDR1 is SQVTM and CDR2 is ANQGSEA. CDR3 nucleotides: TGCAGCGCTCTCGGACAGGGGATCGGGAACACTGAAGCTTTCTTT. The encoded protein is CSALGQGIGNTEAFF.

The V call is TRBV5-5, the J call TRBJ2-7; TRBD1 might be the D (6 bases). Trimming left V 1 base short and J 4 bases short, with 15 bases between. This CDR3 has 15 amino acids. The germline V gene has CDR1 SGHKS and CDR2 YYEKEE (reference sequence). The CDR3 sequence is CASSLQGPKLYEQYF. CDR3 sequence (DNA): TGTGCCAGCAGCTTGCAGGGGCCGAAATTGTACGAGCAGTACTTC.

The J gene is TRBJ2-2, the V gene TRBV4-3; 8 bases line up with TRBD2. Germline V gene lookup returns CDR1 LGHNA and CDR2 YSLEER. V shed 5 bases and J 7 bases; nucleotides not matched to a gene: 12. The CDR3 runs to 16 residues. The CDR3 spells CASSSGLVFYIGELFF. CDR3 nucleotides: TGCGCCAGCAGCTCGGGACTAGTATTTTATATCGGGGAGCTGTTTTTT.

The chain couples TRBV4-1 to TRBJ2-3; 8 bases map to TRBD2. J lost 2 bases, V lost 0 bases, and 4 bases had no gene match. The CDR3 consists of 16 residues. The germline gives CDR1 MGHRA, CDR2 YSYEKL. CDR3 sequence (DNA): TGCGCCAGCAGCCAAGAGGGGCGGGAGGACACAGATACGCAGTATTTT. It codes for CASSQEGREDTDTQYF.

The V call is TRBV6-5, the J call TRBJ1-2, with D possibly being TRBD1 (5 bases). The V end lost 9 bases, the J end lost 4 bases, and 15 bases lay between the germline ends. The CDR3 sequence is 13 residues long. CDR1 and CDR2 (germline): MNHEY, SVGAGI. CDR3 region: CASYPGTGYGYTF. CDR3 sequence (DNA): TGTGCCAGTTACCCCGGGACTGGCTATGGCTACACCTTC.

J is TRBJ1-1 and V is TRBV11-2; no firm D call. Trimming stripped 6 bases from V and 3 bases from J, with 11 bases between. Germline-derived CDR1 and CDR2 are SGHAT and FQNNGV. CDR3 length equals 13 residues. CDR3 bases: TGTGCCAGCAGGGGCGGGTTGGACACTGAAGCTTTCTTT. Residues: CASRGGLDTEAFF.

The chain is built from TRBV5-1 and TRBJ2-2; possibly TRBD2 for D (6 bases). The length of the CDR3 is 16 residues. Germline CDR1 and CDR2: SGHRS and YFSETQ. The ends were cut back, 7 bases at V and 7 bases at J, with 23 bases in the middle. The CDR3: CASSPLVLAVDGELFF. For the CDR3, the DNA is TGCGCCAGCTCCCCGTTAGTTTTAGCGGTGGACGGGGAGCTGTTTTTT.

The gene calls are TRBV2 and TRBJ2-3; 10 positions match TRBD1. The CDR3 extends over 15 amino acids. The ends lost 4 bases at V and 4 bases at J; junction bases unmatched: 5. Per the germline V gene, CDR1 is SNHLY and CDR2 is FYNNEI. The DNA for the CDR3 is TGTGCCAGCAGTGTTGAAGGACAGGGGGCAGATACGCAGTATTTT. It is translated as CASSVEGQGADTQYF. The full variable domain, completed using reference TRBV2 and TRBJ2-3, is EPEVTQTPSHQVTQMGQEVILRCVPISNHLYFYWYRQILGQKVEFLVSFYNNEISEKSEIFDDQFSVERPDGSNFTLKIRSTKLEDSAMYFCASSVEGQGADTQYFGPGTRLTVL.

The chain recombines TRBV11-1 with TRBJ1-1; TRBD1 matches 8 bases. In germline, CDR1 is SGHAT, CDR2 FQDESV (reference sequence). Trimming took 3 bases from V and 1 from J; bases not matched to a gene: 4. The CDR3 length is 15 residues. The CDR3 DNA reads TGTGCCAGCAGCTTTTGGGGGACAGGGAACACTGAAGCTTTCTTT. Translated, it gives CASSFWGTGNTEAFF.

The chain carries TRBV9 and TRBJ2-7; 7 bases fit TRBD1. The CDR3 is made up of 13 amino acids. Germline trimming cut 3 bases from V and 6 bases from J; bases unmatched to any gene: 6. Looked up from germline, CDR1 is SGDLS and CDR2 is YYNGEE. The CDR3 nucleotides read TGTGCCAGCAGCGCCAGACAGGGTGGCGAGCAGTACTTC. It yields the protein CASSARQGGEQYF.

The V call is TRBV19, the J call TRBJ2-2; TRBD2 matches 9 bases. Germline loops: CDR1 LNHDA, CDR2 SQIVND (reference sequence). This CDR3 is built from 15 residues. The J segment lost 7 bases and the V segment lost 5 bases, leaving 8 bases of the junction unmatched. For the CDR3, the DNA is TGTGCCAGTAGTGTTATAGCGGGAGTGGGCGGGGAGCTGTTTTTT. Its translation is CASSVIAGVGGELFF.

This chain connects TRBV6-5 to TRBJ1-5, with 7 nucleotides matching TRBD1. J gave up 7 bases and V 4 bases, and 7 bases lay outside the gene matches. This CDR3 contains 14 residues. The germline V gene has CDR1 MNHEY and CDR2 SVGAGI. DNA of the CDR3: TGTGCCAGCAGTTTTCGGGAGGGGGCCCAGCCCCAGCATTTT. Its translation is CASSFREGAQPQHF.

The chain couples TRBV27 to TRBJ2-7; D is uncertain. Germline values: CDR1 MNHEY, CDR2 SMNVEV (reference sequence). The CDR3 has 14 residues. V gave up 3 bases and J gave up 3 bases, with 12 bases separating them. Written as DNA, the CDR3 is TGTGCCAGCAGTTTCGCGGCAAAGAGCTACGAGCAGTACTTC. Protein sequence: CASSFAAKSYEQYF.

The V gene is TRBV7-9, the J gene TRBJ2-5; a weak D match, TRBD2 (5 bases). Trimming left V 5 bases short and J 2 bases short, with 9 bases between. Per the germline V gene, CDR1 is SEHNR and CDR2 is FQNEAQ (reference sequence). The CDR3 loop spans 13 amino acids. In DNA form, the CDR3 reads TGTGCCAGCAGCCCGGACTGGCAAGAGACCCAGTACTTC. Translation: CASSPDWQETQYF.

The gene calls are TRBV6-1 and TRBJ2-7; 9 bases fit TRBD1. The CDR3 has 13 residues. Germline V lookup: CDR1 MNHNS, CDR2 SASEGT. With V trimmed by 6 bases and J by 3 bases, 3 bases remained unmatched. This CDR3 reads CASRRTGDYEQYF. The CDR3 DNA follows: TGTGCCAGCAGACGGACAGGGGACTACGAGCAGTACTTC.

The CDR3 DNA is TGTGCCAGCGTCGACAGGGTGACTGGCTACACCTTC. Its protein is CASVDRVTGYTF. J is TRBJ1-2 and V is TRBV7-9, with 7 bases fitting TRBD1. The germline CDR1 and CDR2 sequences are SEHNR and FQNEAQ (reference sequence). J gave up 7 bases and V 8 bases, and 7 bases lay outside the gene matches. This CDR3 is 12 amino acids long.

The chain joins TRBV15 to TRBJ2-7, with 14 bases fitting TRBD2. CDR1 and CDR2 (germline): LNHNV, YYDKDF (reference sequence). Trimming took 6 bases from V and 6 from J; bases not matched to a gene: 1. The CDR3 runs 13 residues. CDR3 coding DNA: TGTGCCACCAGGACTAGCGGGAGGGCCGAGCAGTACTTC. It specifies CATRTSGRAEQYF.

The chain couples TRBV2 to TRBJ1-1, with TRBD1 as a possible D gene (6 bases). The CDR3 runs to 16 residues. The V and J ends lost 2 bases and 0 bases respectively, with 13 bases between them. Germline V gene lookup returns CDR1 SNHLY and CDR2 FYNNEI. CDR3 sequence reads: CASSELVQGLNTEAFF. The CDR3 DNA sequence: TGTGCCAGCAGTGAATTGGTGCAGGGGTTGAACACTGAAGCTTTCTTT.

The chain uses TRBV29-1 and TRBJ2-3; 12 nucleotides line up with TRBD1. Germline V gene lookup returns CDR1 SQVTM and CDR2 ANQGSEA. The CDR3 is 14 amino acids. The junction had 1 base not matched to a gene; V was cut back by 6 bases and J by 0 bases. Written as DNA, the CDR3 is TGCAGCGTGGGACAGGGGGCTAGCACAGATACGCAGTATTTT. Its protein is CSVGQGASTDTQYF.

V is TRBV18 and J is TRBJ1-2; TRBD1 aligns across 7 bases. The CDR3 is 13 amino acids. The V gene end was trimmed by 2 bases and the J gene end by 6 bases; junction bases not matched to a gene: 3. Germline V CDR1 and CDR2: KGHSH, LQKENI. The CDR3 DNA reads TGTGCCAGCTCACCAGGGACAGACAATGGCTACACCTTC. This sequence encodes CASSPGTDNGYTF.

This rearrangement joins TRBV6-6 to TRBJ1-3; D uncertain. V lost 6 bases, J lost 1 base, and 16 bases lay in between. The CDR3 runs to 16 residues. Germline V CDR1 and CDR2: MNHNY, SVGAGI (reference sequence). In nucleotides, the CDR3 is TGTGCCAGCAGCCCCTCTATGGCGGGGTCTGGAAACACCATATATTTT. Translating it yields CASSPSMAGSGNTIYF.

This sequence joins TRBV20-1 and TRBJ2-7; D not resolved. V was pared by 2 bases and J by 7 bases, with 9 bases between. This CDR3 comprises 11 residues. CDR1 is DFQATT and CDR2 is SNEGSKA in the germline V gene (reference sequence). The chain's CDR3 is CSARLAREQYF. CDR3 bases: TGCAGTGCTAGATTGGCGAGGGAGCAGTACTTC.